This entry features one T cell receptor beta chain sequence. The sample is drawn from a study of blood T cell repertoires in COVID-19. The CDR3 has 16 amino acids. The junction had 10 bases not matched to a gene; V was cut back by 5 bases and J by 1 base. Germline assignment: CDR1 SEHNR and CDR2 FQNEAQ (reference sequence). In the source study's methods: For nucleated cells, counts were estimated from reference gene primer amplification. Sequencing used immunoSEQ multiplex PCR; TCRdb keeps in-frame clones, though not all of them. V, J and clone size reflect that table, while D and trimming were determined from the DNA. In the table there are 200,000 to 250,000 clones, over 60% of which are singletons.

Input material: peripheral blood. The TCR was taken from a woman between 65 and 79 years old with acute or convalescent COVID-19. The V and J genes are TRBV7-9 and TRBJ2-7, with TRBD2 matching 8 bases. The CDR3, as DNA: TGTGCCAGCAGCCCGGGGGGGCAGAGGTCATCCTACGAGCAGTACTTC. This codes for CASSPGGQRSSYEQYF. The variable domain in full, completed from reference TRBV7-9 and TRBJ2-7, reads DTGVSQNPRHKITKRGQNVTFRCDPISEHNRLYWYRQTLGQGPEFLTYFQNEAQLEKSRLLSDRFSAERPKGSFSTLEIQRTEQGDSAMYLCASSPGGQRSSYEQYFGPGTRLTVT.